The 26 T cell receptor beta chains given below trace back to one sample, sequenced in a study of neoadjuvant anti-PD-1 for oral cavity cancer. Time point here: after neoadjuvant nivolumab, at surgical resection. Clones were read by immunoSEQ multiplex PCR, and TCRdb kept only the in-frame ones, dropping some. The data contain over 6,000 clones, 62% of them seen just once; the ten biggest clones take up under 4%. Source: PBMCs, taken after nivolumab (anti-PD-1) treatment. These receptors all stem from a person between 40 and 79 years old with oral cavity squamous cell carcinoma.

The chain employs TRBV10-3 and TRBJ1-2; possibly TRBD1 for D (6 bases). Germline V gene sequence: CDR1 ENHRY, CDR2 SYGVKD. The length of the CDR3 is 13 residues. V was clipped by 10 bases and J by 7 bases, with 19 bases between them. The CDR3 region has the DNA TGTGCCACCCGCCGGGACACCTGGGGTGGCTACACCTTC. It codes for CATRRDTWGGYTF.

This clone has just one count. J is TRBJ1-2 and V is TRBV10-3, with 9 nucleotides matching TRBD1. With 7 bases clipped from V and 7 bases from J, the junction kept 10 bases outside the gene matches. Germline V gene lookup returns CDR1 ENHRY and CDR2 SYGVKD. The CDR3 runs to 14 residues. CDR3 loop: CAIKPGQGSAGYTF. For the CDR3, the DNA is TGTGCCATCAAACCCGGACAGGGGTCTGCTGGCTACACCTTC.

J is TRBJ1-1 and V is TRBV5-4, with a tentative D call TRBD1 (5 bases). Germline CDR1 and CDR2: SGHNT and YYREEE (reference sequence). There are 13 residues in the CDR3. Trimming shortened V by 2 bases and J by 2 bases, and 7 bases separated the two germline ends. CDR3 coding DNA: TGTGCCAGCAGCTTCCGGGACAACACTGAAGCTTTCTTT. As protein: CASSFRDNTEAFF.

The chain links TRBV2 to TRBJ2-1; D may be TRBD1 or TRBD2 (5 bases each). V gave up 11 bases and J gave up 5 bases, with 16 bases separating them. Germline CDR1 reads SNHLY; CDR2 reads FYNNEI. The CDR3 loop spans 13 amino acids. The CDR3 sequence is CAGARGRNNEQFF. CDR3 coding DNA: TGTGCCGGGGCGAGGGGCAGAAACAATGAGCAGTTCTTC.

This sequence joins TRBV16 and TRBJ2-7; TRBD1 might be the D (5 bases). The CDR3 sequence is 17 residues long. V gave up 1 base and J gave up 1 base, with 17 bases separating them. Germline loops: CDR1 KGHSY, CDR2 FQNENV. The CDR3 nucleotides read TGTGCCAGCAGCCAATTGGGCCTTCGCGACAGTTCCTACGAGCAGTACTTC. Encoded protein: CASSQLGLRDSSYEQYF.

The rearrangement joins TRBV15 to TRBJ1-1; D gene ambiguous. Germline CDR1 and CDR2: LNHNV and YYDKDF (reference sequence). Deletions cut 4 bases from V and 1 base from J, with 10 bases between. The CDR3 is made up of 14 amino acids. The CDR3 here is CATSTNRQNTEAFF. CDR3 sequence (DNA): TGTGCCACCAGCACAAACCGGCAGAACACTGAAGCTTTCTTT.

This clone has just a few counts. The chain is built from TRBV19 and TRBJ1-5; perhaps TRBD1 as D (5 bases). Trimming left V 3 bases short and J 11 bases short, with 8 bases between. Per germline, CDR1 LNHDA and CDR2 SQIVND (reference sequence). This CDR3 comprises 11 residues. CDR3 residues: CASSIGAAQHF. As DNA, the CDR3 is TGTGCCAGTAGTATTGGGGCAGCCCAGCATTTT.

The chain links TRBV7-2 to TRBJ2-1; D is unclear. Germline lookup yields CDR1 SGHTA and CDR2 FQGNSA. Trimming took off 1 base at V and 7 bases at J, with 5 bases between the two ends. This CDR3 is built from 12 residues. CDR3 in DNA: TGTGCCAGCAGCTTAGATCTAAATGAGCAGTTCTTC. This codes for CASSLDLNEQFF. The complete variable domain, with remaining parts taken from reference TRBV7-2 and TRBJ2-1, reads GAGVSQSPSNKVTEKGKDVELRCDPISGHTALYWYRQSLGQGLEFLIYFQGNSAPDKSGLPSDRFSAERTGGSVSTLTIQRTQQEDSAVYLCASSLDLNEQFFGPGTRLTVL.

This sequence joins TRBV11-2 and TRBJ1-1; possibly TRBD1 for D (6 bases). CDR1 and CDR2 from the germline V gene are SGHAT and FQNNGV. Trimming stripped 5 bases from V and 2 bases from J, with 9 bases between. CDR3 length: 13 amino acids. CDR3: CASSQQGNTEAFF. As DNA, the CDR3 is TGTGCCAGCAGCCAACAGGGTAACACTGAAGCTTTCTTT. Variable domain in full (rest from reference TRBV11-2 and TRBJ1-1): EAGVAQSPRYKIIEKRQSVAFWCNPISGHATLYWYQQILGQGPKLLIQFQNNGVVDDSQLPKDRFSAERLKGVDSTLKIQPAKLEDSAVYLCASSQQGNTEAFFGQGTRLTVV.

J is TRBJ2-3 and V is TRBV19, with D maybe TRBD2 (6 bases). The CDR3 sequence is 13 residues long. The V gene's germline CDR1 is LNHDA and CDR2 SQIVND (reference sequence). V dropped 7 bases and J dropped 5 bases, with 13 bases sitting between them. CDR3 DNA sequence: TGTGCCAGTATCGCCCGGGGGAAAGATACGCAGTATTTT. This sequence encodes CASIARGKDTQYF. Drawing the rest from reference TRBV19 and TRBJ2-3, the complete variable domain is DGGITQSPKYLFRKEGQNVTLSCEQNLNHDAMYWYRQDPGQGLRLIYYSQIVNDFQKGDIAEGYSVSREKKESFPLTVTSAQKNPTAFYLCASIARGKDTQYFGPGTRLTVL.

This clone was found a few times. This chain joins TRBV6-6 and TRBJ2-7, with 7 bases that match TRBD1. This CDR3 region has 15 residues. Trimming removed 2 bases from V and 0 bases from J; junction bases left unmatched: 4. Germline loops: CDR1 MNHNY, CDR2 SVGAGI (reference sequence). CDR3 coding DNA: TGTGCCAGCAGTTACCGGGACAGACACTCCTACGAGCAGTACTTC. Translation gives CASSYRDRHSYEQYF.

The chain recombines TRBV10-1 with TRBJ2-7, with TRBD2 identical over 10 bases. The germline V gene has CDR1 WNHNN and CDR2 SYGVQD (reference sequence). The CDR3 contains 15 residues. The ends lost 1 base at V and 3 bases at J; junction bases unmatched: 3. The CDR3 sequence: CASSEFASGSYEQYF. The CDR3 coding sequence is TGCGCCAGCAGTGAGTTCGCTAGCGGGAGCTACGAGCAGTACTTC.

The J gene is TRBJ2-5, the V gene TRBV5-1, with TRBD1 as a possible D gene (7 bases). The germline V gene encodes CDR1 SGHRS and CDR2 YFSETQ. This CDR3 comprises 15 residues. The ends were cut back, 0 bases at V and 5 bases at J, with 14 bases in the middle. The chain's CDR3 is CASSLGGQAGETQYF. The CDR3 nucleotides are TGCGCCAGCAGCTTGGGTGGACAGGCGGGGGAGACCCAGTACTTC.

The CDR3 DNA reads TGTGCCAGCAGCGTCTGGGGGGCCAGAGGCTACACCTTC. Translated, it gives CASSVWGARGYTF. This chain links TRBV9 with TRBJ1-2; D possibly corresponds to TRBD1 (6 bases). Germline CDR1 is SGDLS and CDR2 is YYNGEE. Trimming took off 2 bases at V and 8 bases at J, with 13 bases between the two ends. The CDR3 is 13 amino acids.

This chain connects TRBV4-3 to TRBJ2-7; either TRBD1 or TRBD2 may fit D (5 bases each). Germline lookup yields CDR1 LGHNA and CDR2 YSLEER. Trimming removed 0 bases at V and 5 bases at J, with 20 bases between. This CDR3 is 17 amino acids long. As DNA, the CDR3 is TGCGCCAGCAGCCAAGACCCGGGGCCAGGGAGCGGCAACGAGCAGTACTTC. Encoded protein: CASSQDPGPGSGNEQYF.

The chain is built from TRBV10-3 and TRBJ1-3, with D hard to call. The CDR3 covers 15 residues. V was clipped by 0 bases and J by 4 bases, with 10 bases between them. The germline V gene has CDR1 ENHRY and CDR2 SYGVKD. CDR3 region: CAISESMGRGNTIYF. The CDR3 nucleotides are TGTGCCATCAGTGAGTCGATGGGGAGGGGAAACACCATATATTTT.

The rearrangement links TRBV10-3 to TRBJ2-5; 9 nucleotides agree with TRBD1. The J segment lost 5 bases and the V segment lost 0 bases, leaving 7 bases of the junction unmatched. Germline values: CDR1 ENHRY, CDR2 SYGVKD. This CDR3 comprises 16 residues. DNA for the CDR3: TGTGCCATCAGTGAGTCGGGAACAGGGGGCTTGGAGACCCAGTACTTC. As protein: CAISESGTGGLETQYF.

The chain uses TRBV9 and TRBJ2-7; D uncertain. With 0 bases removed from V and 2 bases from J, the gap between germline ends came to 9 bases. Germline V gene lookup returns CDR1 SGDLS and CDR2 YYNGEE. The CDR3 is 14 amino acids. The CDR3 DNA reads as TGTGCCAGCAGCGTAGATATCGGGCCCTACGAGCAGTACTTC. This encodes CASSVDIGPYEQYF.

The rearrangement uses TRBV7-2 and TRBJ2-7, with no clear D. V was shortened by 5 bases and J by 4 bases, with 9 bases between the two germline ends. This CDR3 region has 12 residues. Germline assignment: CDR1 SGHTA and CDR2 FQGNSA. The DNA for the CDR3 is TGTGCCAGCAGCGGAACGGGTTACGAGCAGTACTTC. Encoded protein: CASSGTGYEQYF.

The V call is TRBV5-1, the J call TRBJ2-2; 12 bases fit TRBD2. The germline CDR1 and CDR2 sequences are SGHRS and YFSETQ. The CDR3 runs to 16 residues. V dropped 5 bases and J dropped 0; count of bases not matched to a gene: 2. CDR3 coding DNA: TGCGCCAGCAGTAGGACTAGCGGGGCGAACACCGGGGAGCTGTTTTTT. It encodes CASSRTSGANTGELFF.

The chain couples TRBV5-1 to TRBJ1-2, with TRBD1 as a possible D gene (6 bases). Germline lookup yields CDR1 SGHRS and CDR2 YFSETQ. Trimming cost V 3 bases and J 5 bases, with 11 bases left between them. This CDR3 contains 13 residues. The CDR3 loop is CASSWDKSYGYTF. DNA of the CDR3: TGCGCCAGCAGCTGGGACAAGTCTTATGGCTACACCTTC.

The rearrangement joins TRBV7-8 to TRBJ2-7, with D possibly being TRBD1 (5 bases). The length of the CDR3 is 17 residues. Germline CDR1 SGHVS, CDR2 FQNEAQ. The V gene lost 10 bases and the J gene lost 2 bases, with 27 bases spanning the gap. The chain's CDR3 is CATQSGRGAARTYEQYF. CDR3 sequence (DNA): TGTGCCACCCAGTCCGGGCGTGGGGCGGCGCGAACCTACGAGCAGTACTTC.

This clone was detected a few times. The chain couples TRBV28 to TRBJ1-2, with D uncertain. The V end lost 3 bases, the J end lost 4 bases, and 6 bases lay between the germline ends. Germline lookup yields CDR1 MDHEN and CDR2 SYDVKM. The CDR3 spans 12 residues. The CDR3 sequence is CASSFGSYGYTF. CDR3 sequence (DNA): TGTGCCAGCAGTTTTGGATCCTATGGCTACACCTTC.

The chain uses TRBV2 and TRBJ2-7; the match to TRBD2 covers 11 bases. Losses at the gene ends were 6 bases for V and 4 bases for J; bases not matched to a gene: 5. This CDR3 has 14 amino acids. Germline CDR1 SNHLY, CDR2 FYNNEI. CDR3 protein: CASSPGTSGYEQYF. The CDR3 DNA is TGTGCCAGCAGCCCCGGGACTAGCGGTTACGAGCAGTACTTC.

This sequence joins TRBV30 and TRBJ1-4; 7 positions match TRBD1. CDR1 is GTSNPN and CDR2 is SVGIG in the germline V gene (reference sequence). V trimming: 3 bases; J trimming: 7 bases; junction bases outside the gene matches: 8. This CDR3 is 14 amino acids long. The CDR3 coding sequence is TGTGCCTGGAGGGGAAGGGGGCGCGGTGAAAAACTGTTTTTT. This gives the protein CAWRGRGRGEKLFF.

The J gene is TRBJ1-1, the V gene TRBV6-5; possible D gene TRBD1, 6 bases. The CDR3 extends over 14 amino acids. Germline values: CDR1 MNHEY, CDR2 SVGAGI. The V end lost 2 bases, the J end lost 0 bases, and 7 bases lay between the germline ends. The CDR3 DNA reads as TGTGCCAGCAGTTACGGGGGGCTGAACACTGAAGCTTTCTTT. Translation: CASSYGGLNTEAFF.